Sequencing of this T cell receptor beta chain was carried out in a study of blood T cell repertoires in COVID-19. Germline loops: CDR1 MDHEN, CDR2 SYDVKM. The CDR3 has 13 amino acids. V dropped 3 bases and J dropped 8 bases, with 11 bases sitting between them. Authors' analysis steps: Amplified reference gene primers provided the basis for estimating nucleated cell counts. The protocol was immunoSEQ multiplex PCR, while the TCRdb copy is restricted to in-frame clones and leaves out a portion. The DNA gave D and trimming, while V, J and clone size come from that table. The sample comprises a few hundred thousand clones, approximately 75% of which are singletons, and about 9% rests with the top ten. Among Cohort 3 donors, those recovered had two negative PCRs, clearance, or symptom resolution.

Material: PBMCs or T cells enriched from blood (not recorded which). This sequence originates from a man aged 35 to 55 who had recovered from COVID-19. The rearrangement uses TRBV28 and TRBJ2-1; a possible D gene is TRBD2 (5 bases). CDR3 in amino acids: CASSLTTIDEQFF. DNA for the CDR3: TGTGCCAGCAGTTTGACTACAATCGATGAGCAGTTCTTC.